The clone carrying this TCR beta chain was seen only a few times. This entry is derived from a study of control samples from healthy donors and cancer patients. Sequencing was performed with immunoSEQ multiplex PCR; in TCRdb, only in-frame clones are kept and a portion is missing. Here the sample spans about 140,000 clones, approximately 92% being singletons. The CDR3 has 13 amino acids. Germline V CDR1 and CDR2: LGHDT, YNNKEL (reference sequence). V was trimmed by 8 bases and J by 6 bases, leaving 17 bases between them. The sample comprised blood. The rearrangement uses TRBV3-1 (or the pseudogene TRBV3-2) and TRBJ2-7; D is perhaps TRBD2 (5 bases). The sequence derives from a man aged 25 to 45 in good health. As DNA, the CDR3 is TGTGCCAGCTCCACCCACGGGATAGGCGAGCAGTACTTC. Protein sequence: CASSTHGIGEQYF.